This is a list of T cell receptor beta chains from one sample in a study of OX40 agonist ivuxolimab in advanced cancers. Generated by immunoSEQ multiplex PCR, the TCRdb table keeps only in-frame clones and is missing some. The table lists 5,000 to 6,500 clones, 70% of them singletons. The material was CD4+ or CD8+ T cells sorted from blood, obtained in a trial of the OX40 agonist ivuxolimab. The receptors originated from an adult with an advanced solid tumor such as melanoma, head and neck, liver or kidney cancer. CDR3s include the opening cysteine and the closing phenylalanine or tryptophan. The D gene is left open where the match is weak. Clone size is not always given. Where it is, it says once, few, many or a class for expanded clones.

j_call d_call v_call cdr3_length clone_size cdr3_nt cdr3_aa
TRBJ2-1 TRBD2 TRBV10-1 16 few TGCGCCAGCAGCCCCCGGACTAGGAGGTCCTACAATGAGCAGTTCTTC CASSPRTRRSYNEQFF
TRBJ2-5 - TRBV4-3 16 - TGCGCCAGCAGCCAAGATATGGGGAGGCTAGAAGAGACCCAGTACTTC CASSQDMGRLEETQYF
TRBJ2-3 TRBD2 TRBV10-3 16 - TGTACCATCAATACCCCCTTAGCGGGGACCCCGGATACGCAGTATTTT CTINTPLAGTPDTQYF
TRBJ2-1 - TRBV9 14 - TGTGCCAGCAGCGTAGGTCACCGGGGCAATGAGCAGTTCTTC CASSVGHRGNEQFF
TRBJ1-1 - TRBV30 13 - TGTGCCTGGAGTACGTGGGGGGGGACTGAAGCTTTCTTT CAWSTWGGTEAFF
TRBJ2-1 TRBD2 TRBV2 16 medium-sized TGTGCCAGCAGCGTGGGGAGTAGCGGGATGAACAATGAGCAGTTCTTC CASSVGSSGMNNEQFF
TRBJ2-2 TRBD1 TRBV7-2 16 - TGTGCCAGCAGCCCCCGACAGGGGGCGAGCACCGGGGAGCTGTTTTTT CASSPRQGASTGELFF
TRBJ2-3 - TRBV19 14 - TGTGCCAGTAGAGGGCATTCTATCACAGATACGCAGTATTTT CASRGHSITDTQYF
TRBJ2-7 - TRBV13 14 - TGTGCCAGCAGCTTAGCAAGTAGGTCCTACGAGCAGTACTTC CASSLASRSYEQYF
TRBJ1-6 - TRBV7-6 13 few TGTGCCAGCAGCTTAGGACCTAATTCACCCCTCCACTTT CASSLGPNSPLHF
TRBJ2-3 TRBD2 TRBV28 17 - TGTGCCAGCAGTTTCTCGGGACTAGCGGGGGTTTCAGATACGCAGTATTTT CASSFSGLAGVSDTQYF
TRBJ2-3 - TRBV6-5 15 - TGTGCCAGCAGTTCCGGGACATCGGTCACAGATACGCAGTATTTT CASSSGTSVTDTQYF
TRBJ2-7 - TRBV5-1 15 - TGCGCCAGCAGCTTTGGGGACCGAGAAGCGGACGAGCAGTACTTC CASSFGDREADEQYF
TRBJ2-5 - TRBV28 14 - TGTGCCAGCAGTTTATGGGGGGAAACAGAGACCCAGTACTTC CASSLWGETETQYF
TRBJ1-1 - TRBV9 12 - TGTGCCAGCAGCGGGGGGGAAACTGAAGCTTTCTTT CASSGGETEAFF
TRBJ1-5 - TRBV11-2 14 - TGTGCCAGCAGCTTATCCGGGAAAAATCAGCCCCAGCATTTT CASSLSGKNQPQHF
TRBJ2-1 - TRBV9 15 once TGTGCCAGCAGCGCCCCGGGACAAATATACAATGAGCAGTTCTTC CASSAPGQIYNEQFF
TRBJ2-3 TRBD1 TRBV5-1 14 - TGCGCCAGCACGTGGACAGGGAGCAGGGATACGCAGTATTTT CASTWTGSRDTQYF
TRBJ2-6 - TRBV19 12 - TGTGCAACCAGCTCTGGGGCCAACGTCCTGACTTTC CATSSGANVLTF
TRBJ2-5 TRBD1 TRBV29-1 14 - TGCAGCGTGGATGGATCGACAAGGGGGCCGACCCAGTACTTC CSVDGSTRGPTQYF